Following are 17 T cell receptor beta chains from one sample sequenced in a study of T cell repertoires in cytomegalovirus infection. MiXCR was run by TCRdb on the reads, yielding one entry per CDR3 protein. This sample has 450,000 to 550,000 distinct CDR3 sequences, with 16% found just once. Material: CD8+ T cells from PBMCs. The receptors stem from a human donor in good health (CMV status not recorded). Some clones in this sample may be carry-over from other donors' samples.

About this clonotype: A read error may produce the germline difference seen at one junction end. CDR3 nucleotide sequence: TGTGCCAGCAGTCCGGGGGGGGGAGGGTACTATTGCTACACCTTC. Encoded protein: CASSPGGGGYYCYTF. J is TRBJ1-2 and V is TRBV27; a weak D match, TRBD1 (5 bases). Germline V CDR1 and CDR2: MNHEY, SMNVEV (reference sequence). The CDR3 has 15 amino acids.

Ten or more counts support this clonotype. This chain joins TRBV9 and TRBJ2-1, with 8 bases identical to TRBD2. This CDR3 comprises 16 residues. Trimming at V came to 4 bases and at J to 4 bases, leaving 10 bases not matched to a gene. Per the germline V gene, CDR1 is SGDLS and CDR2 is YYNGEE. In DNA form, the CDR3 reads TGTGCCAGCAGCCAGACGGGTAGCGGGATTTACAATGAGCAGTTCTTC. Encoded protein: CASSQTGSGIYNEQFF.

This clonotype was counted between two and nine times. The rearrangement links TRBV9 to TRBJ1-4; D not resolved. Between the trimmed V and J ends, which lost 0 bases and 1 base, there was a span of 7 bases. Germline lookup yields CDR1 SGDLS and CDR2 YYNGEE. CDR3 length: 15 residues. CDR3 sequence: CASSVADGTNEKLFF. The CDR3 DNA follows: TGTGCCAGCAGCGTAGCGGATGGAACTAATGAAAAACTGTTTTTT.

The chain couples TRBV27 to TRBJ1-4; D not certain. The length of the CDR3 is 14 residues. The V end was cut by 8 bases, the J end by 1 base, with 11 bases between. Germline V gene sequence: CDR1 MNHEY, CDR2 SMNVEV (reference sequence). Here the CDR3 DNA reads TGTGCCAGCGCCCCTGGGAGAACTAATGAAAAACTGTTTTTT. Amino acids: CASAPGRTNEKLFF. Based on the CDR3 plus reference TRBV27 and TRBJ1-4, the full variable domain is EAQVTQNPRYLITVTGKKLTVTCSQNMNHEYMSWYRQDPGLGLRQIYYSMNVEVTDKGDVPEGYKVSRKEKRNFPLILESPSPNQTSLYFCASAPGRTNEKLFFGSGTQLSVL.

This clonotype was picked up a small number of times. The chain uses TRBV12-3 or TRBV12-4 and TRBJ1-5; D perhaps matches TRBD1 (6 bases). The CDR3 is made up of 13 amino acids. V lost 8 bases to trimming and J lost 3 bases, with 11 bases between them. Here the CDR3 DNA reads TGTGCCAGCTCTTCGGGGGCCAATCAGCCCCAGCATTTT. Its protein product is CASSSGANQPQHF.

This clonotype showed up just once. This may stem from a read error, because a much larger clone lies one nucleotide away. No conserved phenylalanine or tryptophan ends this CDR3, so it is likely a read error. As DNA, the CDR3 is TGTGCCAGCAGCCCACGACTAGCGGGGGTTATCTGGGATGAGCAGTTCTTA. Protein product: CASSPRLAGVIWDEQFL. The chain employs TRBV14 and TRBJ2-1, with 12 nucleotides matching TRBD2. After removal of 4 bases from V and 8 bases from J, the junction contained 12 bases not matched to a gene. CDR3 length: 17 amino acids. Germline values: CDR1 SGHDN, CDR2 FVKESK.

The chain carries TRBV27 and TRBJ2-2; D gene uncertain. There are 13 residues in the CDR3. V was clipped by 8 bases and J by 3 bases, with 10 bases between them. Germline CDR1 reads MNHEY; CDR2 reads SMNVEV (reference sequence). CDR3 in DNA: TGTGCCAGCGGTCGGGTCTACACCGGGGAGCTGTTTTTT. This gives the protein CASGRVYTGELFF.

CDR3: CASRQGYDEQYF. The CDR3 DNA is TGTGCCAGTAGGCAGGGGTATGACGAGCAGTACTTC. V is TRBV19 and J is TRBJ2-7; weak D call: TRBD1 (6 bases). Trimming took 6 bases from V and 5 from J, leaving 11 bases between them. CDR3 length equals 12 residues. Germline values: CDR1 LNHDA, CDR2 SQIVND (reference sequence).

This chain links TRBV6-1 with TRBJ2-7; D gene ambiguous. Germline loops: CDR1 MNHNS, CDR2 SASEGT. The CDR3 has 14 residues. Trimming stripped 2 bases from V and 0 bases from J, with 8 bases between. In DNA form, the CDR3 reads TGTGCCAGCAGTGAATCAGGAAACTCCTACGAGCAGTACTTC. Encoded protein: CASSESGNSYEQYF.

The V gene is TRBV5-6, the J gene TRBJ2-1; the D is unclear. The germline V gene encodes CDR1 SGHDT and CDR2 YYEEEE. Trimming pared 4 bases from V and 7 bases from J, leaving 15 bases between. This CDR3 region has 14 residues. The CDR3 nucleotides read TGTGCCAGCAGCATTAGACCCGTTGGGAATGAGCAGTTCTTC. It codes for CASSIRPVGNEQFF.

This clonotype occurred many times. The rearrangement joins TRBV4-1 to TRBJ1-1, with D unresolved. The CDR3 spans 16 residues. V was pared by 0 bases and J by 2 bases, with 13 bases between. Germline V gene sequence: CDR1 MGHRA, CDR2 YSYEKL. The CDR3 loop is CASSQDLGGPNTEAFF. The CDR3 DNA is TGCGCCAGCAGCCAAGATCTAGGAGGGCCCAACACTGAAGCTTTCTTT.

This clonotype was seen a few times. CDR3 bases: TGTGCCAGCAGTTTGTCTGGCGATCCCTACGAGCAGTACTTC. Translation gives CASSLSGDPYEQYF. The J gene is TRBJ2-7, the V gene TRBV12-3 or TRBV12-4; D is unresolved. The CDR3 runs 14 residues. The V and J ends lost 3 bases and 2 bases respectively, with 11 bases between them.

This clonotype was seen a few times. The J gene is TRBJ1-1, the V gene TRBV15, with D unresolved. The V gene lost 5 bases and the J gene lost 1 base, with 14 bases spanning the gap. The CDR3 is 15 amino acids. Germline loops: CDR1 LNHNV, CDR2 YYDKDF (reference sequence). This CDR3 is CATSRRPSPNTEAFF. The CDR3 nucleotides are TGTGCCACCAGCCGAAGACCCAGCCCGAACACTGAAGCTTTCTTT. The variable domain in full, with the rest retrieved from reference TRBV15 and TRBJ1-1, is DAMVIQNPRYQVTQFGKPVTLSCSQTLNHNVMYWYQQKSSQAPKLLFHYYDKDFNNEADTPDNFQSRRPNTSFCFLDIRSPGLGDTAMYLCATSRRPSPNTEAFFGQGTRLTVV.

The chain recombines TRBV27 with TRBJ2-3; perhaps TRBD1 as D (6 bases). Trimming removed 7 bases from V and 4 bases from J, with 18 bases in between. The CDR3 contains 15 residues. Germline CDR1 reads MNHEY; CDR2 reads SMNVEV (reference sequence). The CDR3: CASTLRGFAPDTQYF. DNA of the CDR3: TGTGCCAGCACCCTAAGGGGGTTTGCGCCAGATACGCAGTATTTT.

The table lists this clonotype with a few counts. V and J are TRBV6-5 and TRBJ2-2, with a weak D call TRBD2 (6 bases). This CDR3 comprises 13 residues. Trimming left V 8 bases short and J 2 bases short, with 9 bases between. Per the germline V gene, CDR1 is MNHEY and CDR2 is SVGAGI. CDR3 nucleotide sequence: TGTGCCAGCGGGAGGCCCAACACCGGGGAGCTGTTTTTT. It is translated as CASGRPNTGELFF.

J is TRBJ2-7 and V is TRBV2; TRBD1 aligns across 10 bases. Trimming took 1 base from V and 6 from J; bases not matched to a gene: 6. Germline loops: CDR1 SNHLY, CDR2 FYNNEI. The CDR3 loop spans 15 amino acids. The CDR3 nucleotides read TGTGCCAGCAGTGAAGGTGTGTGGACAGGGGGCGAGCAGTACTTC. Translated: CASSEGVWTGGEQYF. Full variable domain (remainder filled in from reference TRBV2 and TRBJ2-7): EPEVTQTPSHQVTQMGQEVILRCVPISNHLYFYWYRQILGQKVEFLVSFYNNEISEKSEIFDDQFSVERPDGSNFTLKIRSTKLEDSAMYFCASSEGVWTGGEQYFGPGTRLTVT.

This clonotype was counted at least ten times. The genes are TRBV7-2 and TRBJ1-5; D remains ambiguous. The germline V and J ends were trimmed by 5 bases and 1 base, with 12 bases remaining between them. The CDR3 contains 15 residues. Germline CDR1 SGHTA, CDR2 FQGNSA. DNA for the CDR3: TGTGCCAGCAGCACCACAAGGGCAAGCAATCAGCCCCAGCATTTT. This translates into CASSTTRASNQPQHF. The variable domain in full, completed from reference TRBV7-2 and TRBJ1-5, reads GAGVSQSPSNKVTEKGKDVELRCDPISGHTALYWYRQSLGQGLEFLIYFQGNSAPDKSGLPSDRFSAERTGGSVSTLTIQRTQQEDSAVYLCASSTTRASNQPQHFGDGTRLSIL.